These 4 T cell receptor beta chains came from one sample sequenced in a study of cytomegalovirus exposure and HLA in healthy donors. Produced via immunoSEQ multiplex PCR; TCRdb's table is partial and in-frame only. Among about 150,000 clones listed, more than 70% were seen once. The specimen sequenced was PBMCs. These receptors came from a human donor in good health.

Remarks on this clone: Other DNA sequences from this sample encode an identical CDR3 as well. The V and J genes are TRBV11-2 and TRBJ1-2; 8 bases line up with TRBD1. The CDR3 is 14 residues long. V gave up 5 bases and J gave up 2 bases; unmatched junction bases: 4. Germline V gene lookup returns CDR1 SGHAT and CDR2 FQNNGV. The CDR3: CASSRDRGNYGYTF. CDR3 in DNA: TGTGCCAGCAGCCGAGACAGGGGCAACTATGGCTACACCTTC.

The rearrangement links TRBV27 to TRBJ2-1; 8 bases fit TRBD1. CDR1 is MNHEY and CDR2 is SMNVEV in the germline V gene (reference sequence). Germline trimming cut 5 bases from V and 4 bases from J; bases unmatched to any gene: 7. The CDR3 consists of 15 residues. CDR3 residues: CASSAFTGGYNEQFF. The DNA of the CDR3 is TGTGCCAGCAGTGCTTTCACAGGGGGTTACAATGAGCAGTTCTTC.

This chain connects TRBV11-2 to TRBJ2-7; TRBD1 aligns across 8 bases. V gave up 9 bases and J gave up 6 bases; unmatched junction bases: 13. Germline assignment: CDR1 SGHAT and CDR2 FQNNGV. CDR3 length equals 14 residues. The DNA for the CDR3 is TGTGCCAGTTGGGGATGGACAGGGAGAGGCGAGCAGTACTTC. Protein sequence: CASWGWTGRGEQYF.

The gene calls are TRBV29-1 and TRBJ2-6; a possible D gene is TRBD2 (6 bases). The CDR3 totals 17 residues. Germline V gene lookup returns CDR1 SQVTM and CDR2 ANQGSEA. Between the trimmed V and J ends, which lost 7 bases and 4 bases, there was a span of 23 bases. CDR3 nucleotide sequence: TGCAGCGACTTGACAAGACTAGGTCGTTGGGGGGCCAACGTCCTGACTTTC. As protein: CSDLTRLGRWGANVLTF.